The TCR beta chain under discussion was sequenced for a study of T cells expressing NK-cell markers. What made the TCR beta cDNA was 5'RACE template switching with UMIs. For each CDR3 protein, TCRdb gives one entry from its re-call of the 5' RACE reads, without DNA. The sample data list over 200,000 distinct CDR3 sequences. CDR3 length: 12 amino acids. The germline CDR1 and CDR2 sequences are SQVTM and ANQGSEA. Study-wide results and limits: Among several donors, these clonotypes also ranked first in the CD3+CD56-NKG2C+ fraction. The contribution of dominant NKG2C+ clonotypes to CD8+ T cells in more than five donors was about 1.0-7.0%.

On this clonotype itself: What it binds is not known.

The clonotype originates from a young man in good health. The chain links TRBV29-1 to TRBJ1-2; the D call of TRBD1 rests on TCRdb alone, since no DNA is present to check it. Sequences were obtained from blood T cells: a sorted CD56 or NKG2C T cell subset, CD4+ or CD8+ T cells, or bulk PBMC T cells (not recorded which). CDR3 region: CSVRGHHYGYTF. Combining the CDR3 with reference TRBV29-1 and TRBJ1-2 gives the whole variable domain SAVISQKPSRDICQRGTSLTIQCQVDSQVTMMFWYRQQPGQSLTLIATANQGSEATYESGFVIDKFPISRPNLTFSTLTVSNMSPEDSSIYLCSVRGHHYGYTFGSGTRLTVV.